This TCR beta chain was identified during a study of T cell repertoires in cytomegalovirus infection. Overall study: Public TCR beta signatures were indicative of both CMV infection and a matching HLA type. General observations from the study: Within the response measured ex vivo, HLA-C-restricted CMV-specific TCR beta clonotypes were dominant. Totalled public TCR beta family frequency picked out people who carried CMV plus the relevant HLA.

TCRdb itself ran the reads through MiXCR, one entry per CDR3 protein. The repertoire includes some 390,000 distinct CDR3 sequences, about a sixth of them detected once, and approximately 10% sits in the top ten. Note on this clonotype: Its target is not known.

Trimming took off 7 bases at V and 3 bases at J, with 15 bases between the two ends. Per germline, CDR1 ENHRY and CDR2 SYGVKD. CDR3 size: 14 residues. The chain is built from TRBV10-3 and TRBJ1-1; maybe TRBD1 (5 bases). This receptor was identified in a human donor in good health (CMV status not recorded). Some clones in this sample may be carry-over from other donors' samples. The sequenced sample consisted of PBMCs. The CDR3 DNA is TGTGCCATCACCCTTGCCAGGGACGACACTGAAGCTTTCTTT. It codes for CAITLARDDTEAFF.